This T cell receptor beta chain derives from a study of T cells in Graves' hyperthyroidism and ophthalmopathy. Overall study findings and caveats: Also found in blood were most expanded thyroid clonotypes above 0.001.

As for this clonotype: Its antigen is undetermined.

The investigators amplified TCR beta CDR3 regions from RNA transcripts. Researchers ran a first-round RT-PCR on the TCR CDR3 using the HTBI primer set. TCRdb ran MiXCR on the multiplex PCR reads and lists one entry per CDR3 protein. The table lists approximately 480,000 distinct CDR3 sequences, 20% to 25% of them singletons. Germline V CDR1 and CDR2: MNHNS, SASEGT. This CDR3 has 15 residues. V was shortened by 6 bases and J by 3 bases, with 18 bases between the two germline ends. The chain joins TRBV6-1 to TRBJ2-7; D is unclear. This receptor was identified in a man in his late teens or twenties with Graves' hyperthyroidism. The specimen sequenced was blood. The CDR3 region is CASSSPRTDVYEQYF. For the CDR3, the DNA is TGTGCCAGCAGCTCTCCACGGACGGACGTCTACGAGCAGTACTTC.